Each of the 22 T cell receptor beta chains below was sequenced from the same sample in a study of cytomegalovirus exposure and HLA in healthy donors. It was with 60 Vbeta and 13 Jbeta primers that the PCR ran. Only in-frame clones appear in the TCRdb table, and some are missing; sequencing was by immunoSEQ multiplex PCR. The table includes about 300,000 clones, approximately 90% detected once. The source material was PBMCs. Receptors were obtained from a man aged 35 to 55 in good health and CMV-seropositive.

V usage is TRBV27 and J usage is TRBJ2-7, with TRBD2 matching over 8 bases. Germline V gene lookup returns CDR1 MNHEY and CDR2 SMNVEV (reference sequence). The ends lost 8 bases at V and 0 bases at J; junction bases unmatched: 9. This CDR3 contains 15 residues. The CDR3 coding sequence is TGTGCCAGCCGCCCGGGGGGGGCGGGCTCCTACGAGCAGTACTTC. As protein: CASRPGGAGSYEQYF.

The rearrangement joins TRBV6-4 to TRBJ2-3, with 8 positions matching TRBD2. The germline V gene encodes CDR1 MRHNA and CDR2 SNTAGT. The CDR3 has 16 residues. J gave up 0 bases and V 0 bases, and 2 bases lay outside the gene matches. CDR3 protein: CASSDSAGGSTDTQYF. CDR3 in DNA: TGTGCCAGCAGTGACTCCGCGGGAGGAAGCACAGATACGCAGTATTTT.

The table lists this clone with a few counts. V gene TRBV29-1 combines with J gene TRBJ1-1; 12 positions match TRBD1. The length of the CDR3 is 12 residues. Germline V gene sequence: CDR1 SQVTM, CDR2 ANQGSEA. Trimming removed 7 bases from V and 12 bases from J; junction bases left unmatched: 9. This CDR3 is CSAERGQGATFF. CDR3 coding DNA: TGCAGCGCTGAGAGGGGACAGGGGGCAACTTTCTTT.

This sequence joins TRBV28 and TRBJ2-7; TRBD2 agrees at 7 bases. The CDR3 covers 14 residues. Germline V lookup: CDR1 MDHEN, CDR2 SYDVKM. Trimming removed 6 bases from V and 2 bases from J; junction bases left unmatched: 7. CDR3 amino acids: CASRPLAPPYEQYF. The CDR3 DNA follows: TGTGCCAGCAGGCCACTAGCGCCTCCCTACGAGCAGTACTTC.

The gene calls are TRBV28 and TRBJ1-5; 8 nucleotides match TRBD1. After removal of 6 bases from V and 5 bases from J, the junction contained 9 bases not matched to a gene. Germline CDR1 is MDHEN and CDR2 is SYDVKM. The CDR3 is 15 amino acids. This chain's CDR3 is CASSPRTGFDQPQHF. The CDR3 DNA sequence: TGTGCCAGCAGCCCGCGGACAGGGTTTGATCAGCCCCAGCATTTT.

Concerning this clone: Germline is not matched at one junction end, which may reflect a read error. Other nucleotide sequences from this sample produce the same CDR3. The genes are TRBV4-2 and TRBJ2-7; no firm D call. The CDR3 consists of 15 residues. CDR1 and CDR2 from the germline V gene are LGHNA and YNFKEQ. CDR3 DNA: TGTGCCAGCAGTCAAGTAGGTAGGAGCTCCTACGAGCAGTACTTC. It is translated as CASSQVGRSSYEQYF.

The chain carries TRBV4-2 and TRBJ2-1; TRBD2 agrees at 9 bases. Unmatched junction bases numbered 9, after V lost 3 bases and J lost 12 bases. Germline CDR1 is LGHNA and CDR2 is YNFKEQ. The CDR3 extends over 14 amino acids. The CDR3 protein is CASSQAVSGGLQFF. Here the CDR3 DNA reads TGTGCCAGCAGCCAGGCTGTTAGCGGGGGACTGCAGTTCTTC.

This clone was counted between two and nine times. The chain has TRBV29-1 and TRBJ2-3; D is possibly TRBD1 (7 bases). The CDR3 covers 14 residues. V was shortened by 3 bases and J by 5 bases, with 15 bases between the two germline ends. Germline-derived CDR1 and CDR2 are SQVTM and ANQGSEA. The CDR3 DNA reads TGCAGCGTTGAGGATTACAGGGGAGGAGATACGCAGTATTTT. Translated, it gives CSVEDYRGGDTQYF.

This clone was detected once. The CDR3 is CASSPDSNYGYTF. The CDR3 bases are TGTGCCAGTAGCCCGGACAGTAACTATGGCTACACCTTC. The chain links TRBV19 to TRBJ1-2, with D possibly matching TRBD1 (6 bases). The CDR3 runs to 13 residues. Germline V gene sequence: CDR1 LNHDA, CDR2 SQIVND (reference sequence). V dropped 6 bases and J dropped 1 base, with 9 bases sitting between them. The entire variable domain, with the rest obtained from reference TRBV19 and TRBJ1-2, is as follows: DGGITQSPKYLFRKEGQNVTLSCEQNLNHDAMYWYRQDPGQGLRLIYYSQIVNDFQKGDIAEGYSVSREKKESFPLTVTSAQKNPTAFYLCASSPDSNYGYTFGSGTRLTVV.

The chain links TRBV28 to TRBJ2-1, with 9 bases fitting TRBD1. Per germline, CDR1 MDHEN and CDR2 SYDVKM. V trimming: 5 bases; J trimming: 2 bases; junction bases outside the gene matches: 13. CDR3 length equals 18 residues. The CDR3 DNA follows: TGTGCCAGCAGTCCTCCGAGGACGGACAGGGGTGCCTACAATGAGCAGTTCTTC. It is translated as CASSPPRTDRGAYNEQFF.

This chain joins TRBV19 and TRBJ2-7; TRBD2 agrees at 7 bases. This CDR3 contains 12 residues. The V and J ends lost 3 bases and 4 bases, in that order; junction bases with no gene match: 0. Per germline, CDR1 LNHDA and CDR2 SQIVND (reference sequence). CDR3 in amino acids: CASSMRGYEQYF. Written as DNA, the CDR3 is TGTGCCAGTAGTATGCGGGGGTACGAGCAGTACTTC.

V usage is TRBV2 and J usage is TRBJ2-1; 11 bases fit TRBD2. With V trimmed by 3 bases and J by 7 bases, 8 bases remained unmatched. The CDR3 is 16 residues long. CDR1 is SNHLY and CDR2 is FYNNEI in the germline V gene. The CDR3 bases are TGTGCCAGCAGTGATAGTCTAGCGGGAGGAGGGAATGAGCAGTTCTTC. The encoded protein is CASSDSLAGGGNEQFF.

The V and J genes are TRBV18 and TRBJ1-4, with D tentatively TRBD1 (6 bases). Germline V lookup: CDR1 KGHSH, CDR2 LQKENI. The CDR3 runs to 14 residues. The germline V and J ends were trimmed by 3 bases and 7 bases, with 12 bases remaining between them. CDR3 DNA: TGTGCCAGCTCACCGAGTCAGGGGCGTGAAAAACTGTTTTTT. It specifies CASSPSQGREKLFF.

A note on this clone: A read error may produce the germline difference seen at one junction end. This chain links TRBV9 with TRBJ1-3; D gene uncertain. The CDR3 spans 11 residues. The germline V gene has CDR1 SGDLS and CDR2 YYNGEE. The CDR3, as DNA: TGTGCCAGCAGTCAAGGTTGGTTTTATAGCTTT. Protein product: CASSQGWFYSF.

The chain carries TRBV11-2 and TRBJ1-2; 9 nucleotides match TRBD1. The CDR3 has 16 amino acids. Germline CDR1 reads SGHAT; CDR2 reads FQNNGV. The junction had 7 bases not matched to a gene; V was cut back by 5 bases and J by 0 bases. The chain's CDR3 is CASSQPGQGANYGYTF. CDR3 DNA sequence: TGTGCCAGCAGCCAGCCGGGACAGGGCGCTAACTATGGCTACACCTTC.

This chain connects TRBV5-6 to TRBJ2-1; 15 bases align to TRBD2. The length of the CDR3 is 19 residues. From germline, CDR1 is SGHDT and CDR2 YYEEEE. V was pared by 0 bases and J by 7 bases, with 11 bases of the junction left unmatched. In nucleotides, the CDR3 is TGTGCCAGCAGCTTGGTCGCAGACACCGGGACTAGCGGGAGGAATGAGCAGTTCTTC. Its protein product is CASSLVADTGTSGRNEQFF.

The rearrangement links TRBV19 to TRBJ2-3; D is perhaps TRBD1 (5 bases). Trimming stripped 10 bases from V and 3 bases from J, with 17 bases between. This CDR3 contains 14 residues. Per the germline V gene, CDR1 is LNHDA and CDR2 is SQIVND (reference sequence). The CDR3 is CATQGWGQTDTQYF. The CDR3 DNA reads as TGTGCCACCCAGGGTTGGGGTCAGACAGATACGCAGTATTTT.

This chain joins TRBV19 and TRBJ2-3; possible D gene TRBD1, 6 bases. The CDR3 is 14 amino acids. The V and J ends lost 4 bases and 10 bases respectively, with 18 bases between them. Germline lookup yields CDR1 LNHDA and CDR2 SQIVND (reference sequence). CDR3 sequence reads: CASSNYRVRGPQYF. The CDR3 DNA reads as TGTGCCAGTAGTAACTACAGGGTACGGGGCCCGCAGTATTTT.

This sequence joins TRBV13 and TRBJ1-1; 8 nucleotides match TRBD1. Germline CDR1 PRHDT, CDR2 FYEKMQ (reference sequence). V trimming: 5 bases; J trimming: 10 bases; junction bases outside the gene matches: 12. The CDR3 has 14 residues. The CDR3, as DNA: TGTGCCAGCAGCCCCGACCACGGACAGGGCGCAGCTTTCTTT. It encodes CASSPDHGQGAAFF.

The CDR3 region has the DNA TGTGCCACCAGCAGTCGCCAGGGGTACGATTCACCCCTCCACTTT. Its translation: CATSSRQGYDSPLHF. This rearrangement joins TRBV15 to TRBJ1-6, with D perhaps TRBD1 (6 bases). The CDR3 is 15 residues long. Germline CDR1 and CDR2: LNHNV and YYDKDF (reference sequence). Trimming pared 3 bases from V and 8 bases from J, leaving 14 bases between.

CDR3 sequence (DNA): TGTGCCACGGGACTGGCGGGGAATGAGCAGTTCTTC. Protein product: CATGLAGNEQFF. J is TRBJ2-1 and V is TRBV6-1; weak D call: TRBD2 (6 bases). The CDR3 consists of 12 residues. The V gene's germline CDR1 is MNHNS and CDR2 SASEGT. The V gene lost 10 bases and the J gene lost 7 bases, with 14 bases spanning the gap.

This clone was observed a few times. The chain is built from TRBV5-4 and TRBJ2-2; D is unclear. Germline CDR1 and CDR2: SGHNT and YYREEE (reference sequence). The ends were cut back, 2 bases at V and 6 bases at J, with 5 bases in the middle. The CDR3 is 12 residues long. In nucleotides, the CDR3 is TGTGCCAGCAGCTTTCGTCCCGGGGAGCTGTTTTTT. Its protein product is CASSFRPGELFF.